This TCR beta chain was captured by sequencing in a study of T cell repertoires in cytomegalovirus infection. In the study overall: Public TCR beta signatures indicated both CMV infection and matching HLA type.

Concerning this clonotype itself: Its antigen is not known. This may come from a read error, since a much larger clone is one base off.

From the reads, TCRdb called clonotypes with MiXCR, one entry per CDR3 protein. The repertoire includes around 450,000 distinct CDR3 sequences, under 40% of them detected once, and roughly an eighth sits in the top ten. Whole-study findings and limits: The response measured ex vivo was dominated by TCR beta clonotypes (HLA-C-restricted and CMV-specific). Identification of carriers of CMV plus the relevant HLA was achieved through cumulative public TCR beta family frequency.

The CDR3 has 14 residues. The V end lost 5 bases, the J end lost 7 bases, and 14 bases lay between the germline ends. Germline CDR1 and CDR2: SGHTA and FQGNSA. The sample comprised PBMCs. The source is a human donor in good health (CMV status not recorded). Some clones in this sample may be carry-over from other donors' samples. The V and J genes are TRBV7-2 and TRBJ2-2; no clear D. CDR3 bases: TGTGCCAGCAGCACTACTAACGGCGGCGGGGAGCTGTTTTTT. The encoded protein is CASSTTNGGGELFF. Full variable domain (missing parts from reference TRBV7-2 and TRBJ2-2): GAGVSQSPSNKVTEKGKDVELRCDPISGHTALYWYRQSLGQGLEFLIYFQGNSAPDKSGLPSDRFSAERTGGSVSTLTIQRTQQEDSAVYLCASSTTNGGGELFFGEGSRLTVL.